This T cell receptor beta chain was captured by sequencing in a study of T cell clones after liver transplantation. The wider study: Graft-donor-reactive sequences were compared with third-party-reactive TCRbeta sequences from pre-transplant mixed lymphocyte reactions. Three of eight recipients were HCV-positive; others had non-autoimmune, non-viral indications.

V dropped 4 bases and J dropped 8; count of bases not matched to a gene: 9. The CDR3 contains 15 residues. Germline V gene sequence: CDR1 SGHNT, CDR2 YYREEE (reference sequence). With regard to this clone: Its antigen is not identified.

Unstimulated PBMCs were sorted into CD3+CD4+ and CD3+CD8+ populations. Regarding the study as a whole: Post-transplant time points were not standardized, so conclusions are preliminary.

TCRdb's copy holds only in-frame clones and misses some; the assay was immunoSEQ multiplex PCR. The sample has tens of thousands of clones; 92% are singletons. The genes are TRBV5-4 and TRBJ2-1, with 10 bases lining up with TRBD2. The clonotype originates from a human patient who received a liver transplant. The T cells may come from the graft donor. Source: CD4+ T cells from blood, taken about 25 months after liver transplant. The CDR3 region is CASSPVRSGRDEQFF. The CDR3 nucleotides are TGTGCCAGCAGCCCGGTTAGAAGCGGGAGGGATGAGCAGTTCTTC.